Shown below are 8 T cell receptor beta chains from a single sample sequenced in a study of blood T cells in healthy people across ages. The use of a sample-barcoded 5' primer and a J-beta primer mix characterized a second PCR of roughly 6 to 11 cycles. TCRdb re-derived calls from the 5' RACE reads in MiXCR, one entry per CDR3 protein. The table lists around 1.1 million distinct CDR3 sequences, under 40% of them singletons. The sequencing input was blood. These receptors were obtained from a young man in good health.

J is TRBJ1-1 and V is TRBV21-1; the DNA was not used to check the table's D call, TRBD1. TRBV21-1 is designated a pseudogene. This CDR3 has 14 residues. The CDR3 coding sequence is TGTGCCAGCAGCACCAACAGGGTCTGCACTGAAGCTTTCTTT. This sequence encodes CASSTNRVCTEAFF.

There are a few counts of this clonotype. The chain has TRBV4-3 and TRBJ1-1; possibly TRBD1 for D (5 bases). The CDR3 runs to 13 residues. CDR1 LGHNA and CDR2 YSLEER come from the germline V gene. Trimming stripped 4 bases from V and 12 bases from J, with 18 bases between. The CDR3 region is CASSLGRGKGTFF. The CDR3 region has the DNA TGCGCCAGCAGCCTGGGGAGGGGTAAGGGAACTTTCTTT.

The V gene is TRBV4-3, the J gene TRBJ2-7; TRBD1 agrees at 9 bases. Losses at the gene ends were 0 bases for V and 4 bases for J; bases not matched to a gene: 7. CDR1 is LGHNA and CDR2 is YSLEER in the germline V gene. The CDR3 consists of 16 residues. CDR3: CASSQDYRDRDYEQYF. CDR3 bases: TGCGCCAGCAGCCAAGATTACCGGGACAGGGATTACGAGCAGTACTTC.

There are a few counts of this clonotype. Here the CDR3 reads CAIRRTGENNSPLHF. CDR3 DNA: TGTGCCATCAGGCGGACAGGCGAGAATAATTCACCCCTCCACTTT. The chain joins TRBV10-3 to TRBJ1-6; 7 nucleotides align to TRBD1. Trimming cost V 6 bases and J 5 bases; bases outside gene matches: 7. Per germline, CDR1 ENHRY and CDR2 SYGVKD. The CDR3 covers 15 residues.

The CDR3 DNA reads TGTGCCAGCAGCTCATGGGACGGGAACACCGGGGAGCTGTTTTTT. It is translated as CASSSWDGNTGELFF. The V call is TRBV9, the J call TRBJ2-2; the D gene could be TRBD1 or TRBD2 (5 bases each). Germline V gene data show CDR1 as SGDLS and CDR2 as YYNGEE. V was cut by 4 bases and J by 1 base, with 11 bases left in between. The CDR3 consists of 15 residues.

The genes are TRBV29-1 and TRBJ2-1, with TRBD2 matching over 9 bases. CDR1 is SQVTM, CDR2 ANQGSEA, per germline. CDR3 length: 14 residues. V lost 3 bases and J lost 6; bases outside the gene matches: 6. DNA of the CDR3: TGCAGCGTTGAGACTAGCGGTGAAATCAATGAGCAGTTCTTC. It translates to CSVETSGEINEQFF.

This clonotype showed up just a few times. The chain combines TRBV13 with TRBJ2-3; D may match TRBD1 or TRBD2 (5 bases each). The CDR3 extends over 15 amino acids. Trimming shortened V by 5 bases and J by 10 bases, and 22 bases separated the two germline ends. Germline V gene data show CDR1 as PRHDT and CDR2 as FYEKMQ (reference sequence). This CDR3 is CASSLSRGAAWAQYF. The CDR3 DNA sequence: TGTGCCAGCAGCCTCTCCCGAGGGGCTGCATGGGCGCAGTATTTT.

The chain combines TRBV3-1 with TRBJ2-7, with 10 positions matching TRBD2. The CDR3 runs 16 residues. The germline gives CDR1 LGHDT, CDR2 YNNKEL (reference sequence). V trimming: 0 bases; J trimming: 4 bases; junction bases outside the gene matches: 6. Written as DNA, the CDR3 is TGTGCCAGCAGCCAAGATTTTGAGACTAGCGGGTACGAGCAGTACTTC. Amino acid sequence: CASSQDFETSGYEQYF.